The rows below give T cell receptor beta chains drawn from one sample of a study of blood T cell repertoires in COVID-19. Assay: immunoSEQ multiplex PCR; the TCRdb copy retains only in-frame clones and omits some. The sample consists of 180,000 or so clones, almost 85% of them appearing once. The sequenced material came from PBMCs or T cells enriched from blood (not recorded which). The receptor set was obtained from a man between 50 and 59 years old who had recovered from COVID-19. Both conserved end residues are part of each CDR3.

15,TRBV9,CASSGGGALQETQYF
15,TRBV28,CASSFVRVSGNTIYF
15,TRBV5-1,CASSLTSPSTDTQYF
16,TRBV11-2,CASSLDRADWGEKLFF
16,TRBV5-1,CASSLGTGASTDTQYF
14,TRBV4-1,CASSQEGVRNTIYF
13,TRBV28,CASSIGARGEAFF
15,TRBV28,CASSSPGTVIGELFF
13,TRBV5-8,CASSVEAGNIQYF
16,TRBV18,CASSPPTGGFNSPLHF
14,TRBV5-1,CASSLGEGVQPQHF
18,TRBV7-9,CASSLLRGTGRAVYEQYF